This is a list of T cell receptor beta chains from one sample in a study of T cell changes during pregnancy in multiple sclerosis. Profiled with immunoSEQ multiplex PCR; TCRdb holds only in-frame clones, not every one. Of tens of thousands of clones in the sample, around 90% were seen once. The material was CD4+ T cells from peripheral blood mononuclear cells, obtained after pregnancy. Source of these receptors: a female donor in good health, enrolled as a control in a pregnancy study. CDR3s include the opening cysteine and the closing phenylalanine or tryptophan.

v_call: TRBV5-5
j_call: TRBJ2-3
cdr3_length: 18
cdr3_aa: CASSLRTSGSLSTDTQYF

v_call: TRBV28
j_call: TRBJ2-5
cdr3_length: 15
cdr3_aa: CASSSTPRSQETQYF

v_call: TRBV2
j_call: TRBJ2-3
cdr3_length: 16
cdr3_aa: CASKNGRRGMTDTQYF

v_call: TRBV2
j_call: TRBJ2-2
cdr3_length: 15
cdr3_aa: CASSPLGGVAGELFF

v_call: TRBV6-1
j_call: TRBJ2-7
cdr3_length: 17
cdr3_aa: CASSEFVGAGAYYEQYF

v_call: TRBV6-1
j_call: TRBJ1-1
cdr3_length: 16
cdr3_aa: CASSEFVGQMNTEAFF

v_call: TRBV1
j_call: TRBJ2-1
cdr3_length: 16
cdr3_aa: CTSSLGVAGGPNEQFF

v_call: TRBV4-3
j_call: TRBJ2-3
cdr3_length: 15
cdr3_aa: CASSRSGGASDTQYF

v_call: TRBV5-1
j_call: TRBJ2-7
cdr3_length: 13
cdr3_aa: CASSEGQFGEQYF

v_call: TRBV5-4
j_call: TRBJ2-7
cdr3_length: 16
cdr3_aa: CASSLSLSGRRTEQYF

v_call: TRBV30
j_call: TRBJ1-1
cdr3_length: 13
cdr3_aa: CAWSHTDNTEAFF

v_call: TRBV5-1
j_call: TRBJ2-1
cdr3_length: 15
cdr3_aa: CASSSGSSNYNEQFF

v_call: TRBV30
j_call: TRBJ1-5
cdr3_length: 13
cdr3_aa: CAWSLGEEQPQHF

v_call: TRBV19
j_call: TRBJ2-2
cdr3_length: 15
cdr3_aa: CASSTSGLATGELFF

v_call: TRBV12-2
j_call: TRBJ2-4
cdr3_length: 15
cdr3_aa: CASRFQKLAKNIQYF

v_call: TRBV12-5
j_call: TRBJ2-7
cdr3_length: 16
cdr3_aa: CASGPRSGTGGYEQYF

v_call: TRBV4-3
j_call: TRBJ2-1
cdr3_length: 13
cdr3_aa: CASSQALAYEQFF

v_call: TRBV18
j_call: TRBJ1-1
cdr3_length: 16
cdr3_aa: CASSPSGGQGGTEAFF

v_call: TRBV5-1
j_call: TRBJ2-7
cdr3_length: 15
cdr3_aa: CASSLTSGVAYEQYF

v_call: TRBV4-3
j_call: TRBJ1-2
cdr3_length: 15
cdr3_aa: CASSQGARGFDGYTF

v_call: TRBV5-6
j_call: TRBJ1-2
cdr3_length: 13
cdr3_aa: CASTYLADNGYTF

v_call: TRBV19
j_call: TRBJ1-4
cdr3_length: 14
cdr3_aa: CASSIETRNEKLFF

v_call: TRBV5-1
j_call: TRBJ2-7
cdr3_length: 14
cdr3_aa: CASSNSGSSYEQYF

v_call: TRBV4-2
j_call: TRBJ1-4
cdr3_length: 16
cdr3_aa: CASSQDDTTTNEKLFF

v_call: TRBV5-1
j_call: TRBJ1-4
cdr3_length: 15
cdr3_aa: CASSLETGYGEKLFF

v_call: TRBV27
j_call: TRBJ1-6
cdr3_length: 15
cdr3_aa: CASSPLQGYNSPLHF